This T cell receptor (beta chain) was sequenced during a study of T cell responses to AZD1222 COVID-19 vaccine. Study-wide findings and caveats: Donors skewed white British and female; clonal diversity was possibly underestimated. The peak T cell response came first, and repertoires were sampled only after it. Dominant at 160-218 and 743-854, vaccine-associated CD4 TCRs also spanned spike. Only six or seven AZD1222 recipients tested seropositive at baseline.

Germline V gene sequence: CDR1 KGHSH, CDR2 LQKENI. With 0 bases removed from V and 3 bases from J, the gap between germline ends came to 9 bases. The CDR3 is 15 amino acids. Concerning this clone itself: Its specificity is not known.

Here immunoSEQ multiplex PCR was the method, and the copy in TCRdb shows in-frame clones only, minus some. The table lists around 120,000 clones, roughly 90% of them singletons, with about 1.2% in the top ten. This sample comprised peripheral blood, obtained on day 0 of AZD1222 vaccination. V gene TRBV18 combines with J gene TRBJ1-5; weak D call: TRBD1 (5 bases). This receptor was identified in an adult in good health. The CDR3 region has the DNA TGTGCCAGCTCACCACCGGGGACCAACAATCAGCCCCAGCATTTT. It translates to CASSPPGTNNQPQHF.